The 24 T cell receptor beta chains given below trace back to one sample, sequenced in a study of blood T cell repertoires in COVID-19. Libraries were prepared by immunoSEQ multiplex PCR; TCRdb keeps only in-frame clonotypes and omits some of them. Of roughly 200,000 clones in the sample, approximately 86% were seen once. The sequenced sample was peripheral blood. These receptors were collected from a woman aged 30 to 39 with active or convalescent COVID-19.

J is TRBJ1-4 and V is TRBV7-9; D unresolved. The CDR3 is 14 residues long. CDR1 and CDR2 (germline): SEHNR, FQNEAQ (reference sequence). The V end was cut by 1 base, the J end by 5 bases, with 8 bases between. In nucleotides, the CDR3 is TGTGCCAGCAGCTTAGAGCTAATAAATGAAAAACTGTTTTTT. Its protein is CASSLELINEKLFF. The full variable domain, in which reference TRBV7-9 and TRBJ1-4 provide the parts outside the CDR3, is DTGVSQNPRHKITKRGQNVTFRCDPISEHNRLYWYRQTLGQGPEFLTYFQNEAQLEKSRLLSDRFSAERPKGSFSTLEIQRTEQGDSAMYLCASSLELINEKLFFGSGTQLSVL.

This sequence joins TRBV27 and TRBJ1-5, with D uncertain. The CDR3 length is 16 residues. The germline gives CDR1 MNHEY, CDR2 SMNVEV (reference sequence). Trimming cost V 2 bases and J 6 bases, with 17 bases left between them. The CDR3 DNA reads TGTGCCAGCAGTTTAGTGGCGACTGTAGGCCGTCAGCCCCAGCATTTT. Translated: CASSLVATVGRQPQHF.

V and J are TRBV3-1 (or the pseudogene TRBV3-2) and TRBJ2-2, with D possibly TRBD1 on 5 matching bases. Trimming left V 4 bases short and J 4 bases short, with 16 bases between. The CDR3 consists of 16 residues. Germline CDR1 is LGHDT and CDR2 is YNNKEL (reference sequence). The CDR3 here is CASSRPSGRGTGELFF. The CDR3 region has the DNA TGTGCCAGCAGCCGACCTTCAGGGCGAGGCACCGGGGAGCTGTTTTTT.

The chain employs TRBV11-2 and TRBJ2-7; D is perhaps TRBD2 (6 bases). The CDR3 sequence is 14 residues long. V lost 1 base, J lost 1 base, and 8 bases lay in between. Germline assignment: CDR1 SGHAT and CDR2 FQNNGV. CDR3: CASSLGGRSYEQYF. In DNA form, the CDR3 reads TGTGCCAGCAGCTTAGGAGGGAGGTCCTACGAGCAGTACTTC. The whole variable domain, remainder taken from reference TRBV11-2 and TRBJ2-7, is EAGVAQSPRYKIIEKRQSVAFWCNPISGHATLYWYQQILGQGPKLLIQFQNNGVVDDSQLPKDRFSAERLKGVDSTLKIQPAKLEDSAVYLCASSLGGRSYEQYFGPGTRLTVT.

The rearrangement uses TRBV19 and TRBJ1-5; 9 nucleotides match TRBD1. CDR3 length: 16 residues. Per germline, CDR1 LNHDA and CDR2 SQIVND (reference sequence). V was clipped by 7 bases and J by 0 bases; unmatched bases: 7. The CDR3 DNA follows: TGTGCCAGTACGGAACAGGGGGCTTATAGCAATCAGCCCCAGCATTTT. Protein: CASTEQGAYSNQPQHF.

CDR3 in amino acids: CASSPPIAGEETQYF. The DNA of the CDR3 is TGTGCCAGCTCACCACCTATTGCGGGGGAAGAGACCCAGTACTTC. The chain combines TRBV18 with TRBJ2-5; TRBD2 aligns across 7 bases. The germline V gene encodes CDR1 KGHSH and CDR2 LQKENI. V lost 0 bases, J lost 3 bases, and 4 bases stayed unmatched. This CDR3 is built from 15 residues.

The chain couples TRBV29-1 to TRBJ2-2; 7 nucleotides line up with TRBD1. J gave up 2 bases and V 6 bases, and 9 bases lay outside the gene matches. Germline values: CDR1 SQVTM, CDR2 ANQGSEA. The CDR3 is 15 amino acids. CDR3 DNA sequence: TGCAGCGTATTAACGGGACAGACTAACACCGGGGAGCTGTTTTTT. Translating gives CSVLTGQTNTGELFF.

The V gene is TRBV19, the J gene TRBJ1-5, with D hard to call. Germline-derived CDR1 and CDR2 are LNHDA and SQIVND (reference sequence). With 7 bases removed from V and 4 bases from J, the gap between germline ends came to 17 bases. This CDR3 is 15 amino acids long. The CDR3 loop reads CASKSGLGGNQPQHF. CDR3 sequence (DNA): TGTGCCAGTAAAAGTGGGCTGGGAGGAAATCAGCCCCAGCATTTT.

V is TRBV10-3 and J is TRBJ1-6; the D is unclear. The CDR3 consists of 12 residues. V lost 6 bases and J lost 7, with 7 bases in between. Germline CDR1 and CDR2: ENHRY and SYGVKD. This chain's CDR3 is CAIRDTNSPLHF. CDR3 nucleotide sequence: TGTGCCATCAGAGACACGAATTCACCCCTCCACTTT.

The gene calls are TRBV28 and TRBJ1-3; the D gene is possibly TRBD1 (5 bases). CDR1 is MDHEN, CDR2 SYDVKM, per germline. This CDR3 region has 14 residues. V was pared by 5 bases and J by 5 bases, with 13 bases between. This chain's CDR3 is CASSPPGVRNTIYF. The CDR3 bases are TGTGCCAGCAGTCCCCCGGGGGTTAGAAACACCATATATTTT. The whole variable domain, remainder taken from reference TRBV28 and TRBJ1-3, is DVKVTQSSRYLVKRTGEKVFLECVQDMDHENMFWYRQDPGLGLRLIYFSYDVKMKEKGDIPEGYSVSREKKERFSLILESASTNQTSMYLCASSPPGVRNTIYFGEGSWLTVV.

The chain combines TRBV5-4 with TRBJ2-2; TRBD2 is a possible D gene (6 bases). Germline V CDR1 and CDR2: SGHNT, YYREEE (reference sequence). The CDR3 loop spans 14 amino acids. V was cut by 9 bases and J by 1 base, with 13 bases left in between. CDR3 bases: TGTGCCACCCAATTTAGCGGGAACACCGGGGAGCTGTTTTTT. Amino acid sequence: CATQFSGNTGELFF.

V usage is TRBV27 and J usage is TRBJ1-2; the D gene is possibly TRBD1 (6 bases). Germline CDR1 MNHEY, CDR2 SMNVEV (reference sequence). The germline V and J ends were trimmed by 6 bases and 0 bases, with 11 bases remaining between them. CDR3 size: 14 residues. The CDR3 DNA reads TGTGCCAGCAGCCCCTCAGGGGCTAACTATGGCTACACCTTC. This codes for CASSPSGANYGYTF.

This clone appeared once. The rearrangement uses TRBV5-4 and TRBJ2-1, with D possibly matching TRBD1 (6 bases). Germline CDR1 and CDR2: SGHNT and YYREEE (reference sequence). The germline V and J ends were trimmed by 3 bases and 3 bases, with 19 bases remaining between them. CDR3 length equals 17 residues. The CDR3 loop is CASSSGSIKGGYNEQFF. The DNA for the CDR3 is TGTGCCAGCAGCTCCGGTTCAATCAAAGGGGGCTACAATGAGCAGTTCTTC. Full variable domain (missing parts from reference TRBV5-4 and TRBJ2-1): ETGVTQSPTHLIKTRGQQVTLRCSSQSGHNTVSWYQQALGQGPQFIFQYYREEENGRGNFPPRFSGLQFPNYSSELNVNALELDDSALYLCASSSGSIKGGYNEQFFGPGTRLTVL.

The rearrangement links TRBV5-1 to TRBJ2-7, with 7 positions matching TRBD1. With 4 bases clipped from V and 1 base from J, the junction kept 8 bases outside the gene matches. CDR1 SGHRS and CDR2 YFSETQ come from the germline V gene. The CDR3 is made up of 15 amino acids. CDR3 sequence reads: CASSLTGQASYEQYF. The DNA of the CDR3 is TGCGCCAGCAGCCTGACAGGGCAGGCGTCCTACGAGCAGTACTTC. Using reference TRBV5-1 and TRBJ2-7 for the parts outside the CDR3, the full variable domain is KAGVTQTPRYLIKTRGQQVTLSCSPISGHRSVSWYQQTPGQGLQFLFEYFSETQRNKGNFPGRFSGRQFSNSRSEMNVSTLELGDSALYLCASSLTGQASYEQYFGPGTRLTVT.

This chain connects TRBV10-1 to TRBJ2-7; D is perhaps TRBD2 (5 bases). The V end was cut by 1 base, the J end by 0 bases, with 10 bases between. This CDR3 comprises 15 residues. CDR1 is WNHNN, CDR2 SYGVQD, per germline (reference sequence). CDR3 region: CASSELSGNSYEQYF. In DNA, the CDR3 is TGCGCCAGCAGTGAGTTATCCGGGAACTCCTACGAGCAGTACTTC.

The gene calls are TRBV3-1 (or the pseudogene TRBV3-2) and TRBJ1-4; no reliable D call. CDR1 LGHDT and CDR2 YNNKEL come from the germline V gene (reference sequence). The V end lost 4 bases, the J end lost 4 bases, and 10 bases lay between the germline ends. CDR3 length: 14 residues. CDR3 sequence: CASSPTYGNEKLFF. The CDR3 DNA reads TGTGCCAGCAGCCCCACTTATGGTAATGAAAAACTGTTTTTT.

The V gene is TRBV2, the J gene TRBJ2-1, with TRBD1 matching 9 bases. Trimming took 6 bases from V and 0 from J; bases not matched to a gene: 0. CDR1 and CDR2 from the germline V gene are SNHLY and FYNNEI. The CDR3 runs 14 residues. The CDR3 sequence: CASRGQGSYNEQFF. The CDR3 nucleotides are TGTGCCAGCAGGGGACAGGGCTCCTACAATGAGCAGTTCTTC.

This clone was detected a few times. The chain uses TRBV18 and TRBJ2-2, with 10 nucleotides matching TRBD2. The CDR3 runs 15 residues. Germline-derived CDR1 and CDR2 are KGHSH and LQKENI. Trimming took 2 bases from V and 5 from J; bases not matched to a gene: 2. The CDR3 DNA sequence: TGTGCCAGCTCACCATCGACTAGCGGGACCGGGGAGCTGTTTTTT. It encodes CASSPSTSGTGELFF.

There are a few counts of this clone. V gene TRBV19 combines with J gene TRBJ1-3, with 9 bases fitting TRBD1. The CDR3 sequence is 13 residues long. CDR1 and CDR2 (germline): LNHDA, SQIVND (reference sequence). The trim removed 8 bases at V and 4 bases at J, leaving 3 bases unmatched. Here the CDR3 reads CASSGTGGNTIYF. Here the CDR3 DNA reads TGTGCCAGTTCCGGGACAGGGGGAAACACCATATATTTT.

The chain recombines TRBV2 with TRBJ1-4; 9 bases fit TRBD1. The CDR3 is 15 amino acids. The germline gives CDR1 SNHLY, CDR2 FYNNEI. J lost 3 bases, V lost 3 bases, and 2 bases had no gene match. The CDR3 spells CASSETGGANEKLFF. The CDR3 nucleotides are TGTGCCAGCAGTGAGACAGGGGGGGCTAATGAAAAACTGTTTTTT.

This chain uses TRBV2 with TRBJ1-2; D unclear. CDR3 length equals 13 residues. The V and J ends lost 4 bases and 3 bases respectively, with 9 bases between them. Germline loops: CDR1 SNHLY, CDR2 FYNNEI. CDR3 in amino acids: CASSVSLDYGYTF. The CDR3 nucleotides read TGTGCCAGCAGTGTTAGCTTGGACTATGGCTACACCTTC. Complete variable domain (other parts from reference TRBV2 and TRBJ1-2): EPEVTQTPSHQVTQMGQEVILRCVPISNHLYFYWYRQILGQKVEFLVSFYNNEISEKSEIFDDQFSVERPDGSNFTLKIRSTKLEDSAMYFCASSVSLDYGYTFGSGTRLTVV.

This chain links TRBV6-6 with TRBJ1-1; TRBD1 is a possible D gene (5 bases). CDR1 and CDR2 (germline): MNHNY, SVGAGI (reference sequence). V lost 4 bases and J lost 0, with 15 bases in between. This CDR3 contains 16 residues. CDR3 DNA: TGTGCCAGCAGTTTCTCCTTCAAACAGGTGAACACTGAAGCTTTCTTT. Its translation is CASSFSFKQVNTEAFF.

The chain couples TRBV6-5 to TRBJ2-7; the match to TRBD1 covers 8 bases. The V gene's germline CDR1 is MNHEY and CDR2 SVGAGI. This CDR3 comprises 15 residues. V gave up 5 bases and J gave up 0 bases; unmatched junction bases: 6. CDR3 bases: TGTGCCAGCAGTACCCGGGACAGGAGCTCCTACGAGCAGTACTTC. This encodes CASSTRDRSSYEQYF.

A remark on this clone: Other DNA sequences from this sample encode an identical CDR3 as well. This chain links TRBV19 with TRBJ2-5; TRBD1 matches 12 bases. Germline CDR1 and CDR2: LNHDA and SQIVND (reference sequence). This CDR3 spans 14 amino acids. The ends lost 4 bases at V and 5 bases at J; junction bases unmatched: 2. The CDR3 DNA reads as TGTGCCAGTAGTACCGGGACAGGGGGCGAGACCCAGTACTTC. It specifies CASSTGTGGETQYF.